The 21 T cell receptor beta chains presented below share a single source sample, sequenced in a study of cytomegalovirus exposure and HLA in healthy donors. The study ran its PCR with 60 Vbeta and 13 Jbeta primers. Produced via immunoSEQ multiplex PCR; TCRdb's table is partial and in-frame only. The sample holds about 200,000 clones. The sequencing input was PBMCs. These receptor sequences come from a girl aged 2 to 9 in good health and CMV-seropositive.

The V and J genes are TRBV2 and TRBJ2-5; TRBD2 matches 9 bases. Per the germline V gene, CDR1 is SNHLY and CDR2 is FYNNEI. The CDR3 is 13 residues long. Germline trimming cut 6 bases from V and 2 bases from J; bases unmatched to any gene: 1. CDR3 sequence reads: CASRGLAQETQYF. The CDR3, as DNA: TGTGCCAGCAGGGGACTAGCTCAAGAGACCCAGTACTTC.

The chain is built from TRBV18 and TRBJ1-1; D is uncertain. Trimming pared 1 base from V and 0 bases from J, leaving 12 bases between. The CDR3 totals 16 residues. Looked up from germline, CDR1 is KGHSH and CDR2 is LQKENI. CDR3 loop: CASSPLLAAMNTEAFF. CDR3 nucleotide sequence: TGTGCCAGCTCACCACTTTTGGCAGCGATGAACACTGAAGCTTTCTTT.

CDR3 region: CASSFRGDTQYF. The CDR3, as DNA: TGTGCCAGCAGTTTCAGGGGAGATACGCAGTATTTT. This chain uses TRBV28 with TRBJ2-3, with D perhaps TRBD1 (6 bases). CDR1 and CDR2 from the germline V gene are MDHEN and SYDVKM. The CDR3 is made up of 12 amino acids. The V end was cut by 3 bases, the J end by 5 bases, with 6 bases between.

The V gene is TRBV6-6, the J gene TRBJ2-4, with D possibly matching TRBD2 (6 bases). With 2 bases removed from V and 8 bases from J, the gap between germline ends came to 16 bases. Germline V CDR1 and CDR2: MNHNY, SVGAGI (reference sequence). This CDR3 has 15 residues. CDR3 bases: TGTGCCAGCAGTTACCCGAGCGCGAGGGAGGACATTCAGTACTTC. Amino acid sequence: CASSYPSAREDIQYF.

The J gene is TRBJ2-7, the V gene TRBV5-4; 8 bases agree with TRBD1. The CDR3 totals 17 residues. Trimming removed 5 bases from V and 4 bases from J; junction bases left unmatched: 17. Germline V gene lookup returns CDR1 SGHNT and CDR2 YYREEE (reference sequence). This chain's CDR3 is CASRPGQGRPGVYEQYF. The CDR3 bases are TGTGCCAGCAGACCTGGACAGGGTCGACCTGGTGTTTACGAGCAGTACTTC.

V gene TRBV5-1 combines with J gene TRBJ1-6; TRBD1 agrees at 9 bases. The germline CDR1 and CDR2 sequences are SGHRS and YFSETQ. The J segment lost 6 bases and the V segment lost 0 bases, leaving 7 bases of the junction unmatched. The CDR3 covers 17 residues. CDR3 nucleotide sequence: TGCGCCAGCAGCTTGGCACAGGGGGCGCTTTTTAATTCACCCCTCCACTTT. The encoded protein is CASSLAQGALFNSPLHF. Based on the CDR3 plus reference TRBV5-1 and TRBJ1-6, the full variable domain is KAGVTQTPRYLIKTRGQQVTLSCSPISGHRSVSWYQQTPGQGLQFLFEYFSETQRNKGNFPGRFSGRQFSNSRSEMNVSTLELGDSALYLCASSLAQGALFNSPLHFGNGTRLTVT.

The J gene is TRBJ2-7, the V gene TRBV9, with D unresolved. The germline gives CDR1 SGDLS, CDR2 YYNGEE. Trimming left V 1 base short and J 0 bases short, with 8 bases between. This CDR3 has 14 residues. CDR3 in DNA: TGTGCCAGCAGCGTAACTTCCACCTCCTACGAGCAGTACTTC. Its protein product is CASSVTSTSYEQYF.

The V gene is TRBV4-2, the J gene TRBJ2-2; TRBD1 might be the D (5 bases). Germline-derived CDR1 and CDR2 are LGHNA and YNFKEQ. The CDR3 extends over 18 amino acids. Trimming removed 0 bases from V and 6 bases from J, with 20 bases in between. In DNA form, the CDR3 reads TGTGCCAGCAGCCAAGATCTTGGGGCTCTTCTAGGTTCCGGGGAGCTGTTTTTT. It is translated as CASSQDLGALLGSGELFF.

This chain links TRBV19 with TRBJ1-1; possible D gene TRBD1, 5 bases. Germline V gene sequence: CDR1 LNHDA, CDR2 SQIVND (reference sequence). The CDR3 consists of 14 residues. Trimming shortened V by 3 bases and J by 5 bases, and 13 bases separated the two germline ends. The CDR3: CASSIKSGGTEAFF. The CDR3 DNA reads TGTGCCAGTAGTATTAAATCGGGGGGGACTGAAGCTTTCTTT.

The gene calls are TRBV7-9 and TRBJ2-5; TRBD1 matches 8 bases. The DNA end is more similar to TRBJ2-7, so the J call may be wrong. Germline lookup yields CDR1 SEHNR and CDR2 FQNEAQ (reference sequence). The CDR3 length is 16 residues. CDR3 residues: CASSLGDRGTSYEQYF. The CDR3, as DNA: TGTGCCAGCAGCTTAGGCGACAGGGGCACCTCCTACGAGCAGTACTTC.

The chain combines TRBV19 with TRBJ2-2; 8 positions agree with TRBD1. V was pared by 5 bases and J by 0 bases, with 5 bases of the junction left unmatched. There are 16 residues in the CDR3. Germline CDR1 and CDR2: LNHDA and SQIVND (reference sequence). CDR3 residues: CASSGLQGANTGELFF. CDR3 in DNA: TGTGCCAGTAGTGGGTTACAGGGGGCGAACACCGGGGAGCTGTTTTTT.

Details on this clone: Different DNA sequences within this sample yield the same CDR3. This sequence joins TRBV27 and TRBJ1-5, with D maybe TRBD1 (5 bases). The germline gives CDR1 MNHEY, CDR2 SMNVEV (reference sequence). V lost 6 bases and J lost 1, with 7 bases in between. This CDR3 has 13 residues. As DNA, the CDR3 is TGTGCCAGCAGCCCAGGGAGCAATCAGCCCCAGCATTTT. It is translated as CASSPGSNQPQHF.

J is TRBJ2-7 and V is TRBV2; 7 bases agree with TRBD1. The CDR3 length is 12 residues. CDR1 is SNHLY, CDR2 FYNNEI, per germline. V lost 10 bases to trimming and J lost 13 bases; unmatched junction nucleotides: 16. The CDR3 loop is CATRQGSPRNYF. Here the CDR3 DNA reads TGTGCCACCCGACAGGGATCCCCGCGGAATTACTTC.

The chain employs TRBV5-1 and TRBJ2-3, with TRBD1 identical over 7 bases. CDR3 length equals 14 residues. Germline CDR1 and CDR2: SGHRS and YFSETQ. Trimming cost V 4 bases and J 11 bases; bases outside gene matches: 13. The CDR3 sequence is CASSHGTESLGQYF. CDR3 DNA: TGCGCCAGCAGCCACGGGACAGAAAGTTTGGGGCAGTATTTT.

The gene calls are TRBV2 and TRBJ2-7, with D unclear. Looked up from germline, CDR1 is SNHLY and CDR2 is FYNNEI. V was shortened by 1 base and J by 2 bases, with 3 bases between the two germline ends. The CDR3 totals 12 residues. The CDR3 DNA sequence: TGTGCCAGCAGTGAAGGAGCCTACGAGCAGTACTTC. Amino acids: CASSEGAYEQYF.

This chain connects TRBV2 to TRBJ2-7; TRBD2 might be the D (6 bases). V was clipped by 6 bases and J by 3 bases, with 18 bases between them. Germline V CDR1 and CDR2: SNHLY, FYNNEI. This CDR3 region has 15 residues. In DNA form, the CDR3 reads TGTGCCAGCAGGAGGGAGACTAGAACCTACTACGAGCAGTACTTC. The encoded protein is CASRRETRTYYEQYF.

The J gene is TRBJ2-6, the V gene TRBV28; D gene uncertain. CDR1 MDHEN and CDR2 SYDVKM come from the germline V gene. The CDR3 runs 15 residues. V was cut by 6 bases and J by 4 bases, with 13 bases left in between. CDR3 residues: CASRAPDSGANVLTF. The CDR3 DNA is TGTGCCAGCAGGGCCCCTGACTCGGGGGCCAACGTCCTGACTTTC. Variable domain in full (rest from reference TRBV28 and TRBJ2-6): DVKVTQSSRYLVKRTGEKVFLECVQDMDHENMFWYRQDPGLGLRLIYFSYDVKMKEKGDIPEGYSVSREKKERFSLILESASTNQTSMYLCASRAPDSGANVLTFGAGSRLTVL.

The CDR3: CASSPVGGFTEAFF. The CDR3 DNA is TGTGCCAGCAGTCCCGTGGGAGGTTTCACTGAAGCTTTCTTT. The rearrangement joins TRBV27 to TRBJ1-1, with no clear D. The CDR3 totals 14 residues. Germline assignment: CDR1 MNHEY and CDR2 SMNVEV (reference sequence). With 5 bases removed from V and 4 bases from J, the gap between germline ends came to 14 bases.

The chain links TRBV13 to TRBJ2-7; possibly TRBD1 for D (6 bases). V was pared by 2 bases and J by 6 bases, with 14 bases between. CDR3 length equals 14 residues. Germline V gene sequence: CDR1 PRHDT, CDR2 FYEKMQ (reference sequence). CDR3: CASSLLTGHGEQYF. The CDR3 DNA sequence: TGTGCCAGCAGCTTATTAACAGGGCATGGCGAGCAGTACTTC. The variable domain in full, with the rest retrieved from reference TRBV13 and TRBJ2-7, is AAGVIQSPRHLIKEKRETATLKCYPIPRHDTVYWYQQGPGQDPQFLISFYEKMQSDKGSIPDRFSAQQFSDYHSELNMSSLELGDSALYFCASSLLTGHGEQYFGPGTRLTVT.

The CDR3, as DNA: TGTGCCAGCAGTGAAGACAGGGTTAGGTCTGGGGCCAACGTCCTGACTTTC. Translating it yields CASSEDRVRSGANVLTF. The chain carries TRBV6-1 and TRBJ2-6; D perhaps matches TRBD1 (6 bases). This CDR3 comprises 17 residues. Trimming took off 1 base at V and 1 base at J, with 11 bases between the two ends. Germline V lookup: CDR1 MNHNS, CDR2 SASEGT.

The chain links TRBV19 to TRBJ1-1; D is perhaps TRBD1 (6 bases). Between the trimmed V and J ends, which lost 4 bases and 2 bases, there was a span of 14 bases. The germline gives CDR1 LNHDA, CDR2 SQIVND (reference sequence). This CDR3 has 15 residues. The DNA for the CDR3 is TGTGCCAGTAGTACCAAACGGACAGCCAACACTGAAGCTTTCTTT. Protein: CASSTKRTANTEAFF.